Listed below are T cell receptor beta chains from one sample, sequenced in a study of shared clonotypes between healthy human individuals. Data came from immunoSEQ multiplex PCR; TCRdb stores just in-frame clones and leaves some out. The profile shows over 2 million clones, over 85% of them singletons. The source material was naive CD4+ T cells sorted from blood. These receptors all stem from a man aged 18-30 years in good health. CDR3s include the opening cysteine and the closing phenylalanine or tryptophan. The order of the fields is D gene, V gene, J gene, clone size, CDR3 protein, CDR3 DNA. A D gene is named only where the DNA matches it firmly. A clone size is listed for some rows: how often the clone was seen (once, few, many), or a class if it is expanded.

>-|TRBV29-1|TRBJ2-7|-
CSVADSAYEQYF
TGCAGCGTTGCTGACAGCGCGTACGAGCAGTACTTC
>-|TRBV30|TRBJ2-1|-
CAWSVAGIYNEQFF
TGTGCCTGGAGTGTCGCGGGGATCTACAATGAGCAGTTCTTC
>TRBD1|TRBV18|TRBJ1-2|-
CASSPPQQGENYGYTF
TGTGCCAGCTCACCACCGCAACAGGGGGAGAACTATGGCTACACCTTC
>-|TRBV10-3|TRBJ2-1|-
CAISGAPGTYNEQFF
TGTGCCATCAGTGGCGCGCCGGGAACCTACAATGAGCAGTTCTTC
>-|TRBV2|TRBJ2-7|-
CAEGRPYEQYF
TGTGCCGAGGGCAGGCCCTACGAGCAGTACTTC
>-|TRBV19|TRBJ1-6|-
CASSIRQGISPLHF
TGTGCCAGTAGTATTAGGCAGGGTATCTCACCCCTCCACTTT
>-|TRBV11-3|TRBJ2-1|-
CASSPRRTAYNEQFF
TGTGCCAGCAGCCCCCGACGGACAGCATACAATGAGCAGTTCTTC
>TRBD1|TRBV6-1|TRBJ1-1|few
CASHWTGDTEAFF
TGTGCCAGCCATTGGACAGGGGACACTGAAGCTTTCTTT
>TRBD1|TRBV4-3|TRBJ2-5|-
CASSQGYSGQGGETQYF
TGCGCCAGCAGCCAAGGTTATTCGGGACAGGGAGGCGAGACCCAGTACTTC
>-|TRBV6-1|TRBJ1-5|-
CASSVLNQPQHF
TGTGCCAGCAGTGTACTCAATCAGCCCCAGCATTTT
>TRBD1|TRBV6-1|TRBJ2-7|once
CASSDQGQEKSYEQYF
TGTGCCAGCAGTGATCAAGGACAGGAAAAGTCCTACGAGCAGTACTTC
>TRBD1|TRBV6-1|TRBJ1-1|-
CASSEKGTGGSESTEAFF
TGTGCCAGCAGTGAAAAGGGGACAGGGGGCTCGGAGAGCACTGAAGCTTTCTTT
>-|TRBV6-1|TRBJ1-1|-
CASSEGGAEAFF
TGTGCCAGCAGTGAAGGAGGTGCGGAGGCTTTCTTT
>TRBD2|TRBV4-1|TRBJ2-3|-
CASSQERGGYSTDTQYF
TGCGCCAGCAGCCAAGAACGGGGGGGATATAGCACAGATACGCAGTATTTT
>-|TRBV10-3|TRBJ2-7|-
CAISGGVEQYF
TGTGCCATCAGTGGAGGAGTCGAGCAGTACTTC
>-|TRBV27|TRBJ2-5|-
CASSSGTGSLLYQETQYF
TGTGCCAGCAGTAGCGGGACAGGTTCCCTCTTGTACCAAGAGACCCAGTACTTC
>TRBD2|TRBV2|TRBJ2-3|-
CASSEKTSGTDTQYF
TGTGCCAGCAGTGAAAAGACTAGCGGAACAGATACGCAGTATTTT
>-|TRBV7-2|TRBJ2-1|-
CASSSDWGEQFF
TGTGCCAGCAGCTCTGACTGGGGTGAGCAGTTCTTC
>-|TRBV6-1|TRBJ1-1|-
CASRSGGKGAFF
TGTGCCAGCAGGAGTGGGGGGAAGGGGGCTTTCTTT
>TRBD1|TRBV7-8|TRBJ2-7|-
CASSSTTGQTYEQYF
TGTGCCAGCAGCTCCACCACGGGACAGACCTACGAGCAGTACTTC
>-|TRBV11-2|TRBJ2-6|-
CASSLTSGANVLTF
TGTGCCAGCAGCTTAACTTCTGGGGCCAACGTCCTGACTTTC
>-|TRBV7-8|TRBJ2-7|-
CASSLGDTYEQYF
TGTGCCAGCAGCTTAGGAGATACATACGAGCAGTACTTC
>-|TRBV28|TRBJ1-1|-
CASRPTPRPEAFF
TGTGCCAGCAGGCCGACCCCGAGGCCTGAAGCTTTCTTT
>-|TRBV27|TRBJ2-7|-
CASSWRDRSYEQYF
TGTGCCAGCAGCTGGAGGGACAGATCCTACGAGCAGTACTTC